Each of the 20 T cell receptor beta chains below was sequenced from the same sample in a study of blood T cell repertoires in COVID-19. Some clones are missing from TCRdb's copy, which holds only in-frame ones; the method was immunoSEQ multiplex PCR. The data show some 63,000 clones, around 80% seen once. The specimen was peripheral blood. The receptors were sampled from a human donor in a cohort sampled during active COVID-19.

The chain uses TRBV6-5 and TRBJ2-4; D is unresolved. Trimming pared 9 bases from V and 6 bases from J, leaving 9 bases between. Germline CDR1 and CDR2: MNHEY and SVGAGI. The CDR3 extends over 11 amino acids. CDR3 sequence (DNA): TGTGCCAGTGACGACATAAACATTCAGTACTTC. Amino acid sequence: CASDDINIQYF.

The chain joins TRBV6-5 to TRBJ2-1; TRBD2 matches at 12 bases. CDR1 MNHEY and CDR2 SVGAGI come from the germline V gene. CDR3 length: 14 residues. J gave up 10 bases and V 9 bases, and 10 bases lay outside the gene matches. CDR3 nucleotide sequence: TGTGCCAGTTATAGACTAGCGGGAGCAGGGGAGCAGTTCTTC. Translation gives CASYRLAGAGEQFF.

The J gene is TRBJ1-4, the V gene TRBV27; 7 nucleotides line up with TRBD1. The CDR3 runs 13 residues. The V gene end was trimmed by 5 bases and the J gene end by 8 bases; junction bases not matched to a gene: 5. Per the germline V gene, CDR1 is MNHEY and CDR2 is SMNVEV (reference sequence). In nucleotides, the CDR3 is TGTGCCAGCAGTCGACAGGGTGGGGAAAAACTGTTTTTT. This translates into CASSRQGGEKLFF.

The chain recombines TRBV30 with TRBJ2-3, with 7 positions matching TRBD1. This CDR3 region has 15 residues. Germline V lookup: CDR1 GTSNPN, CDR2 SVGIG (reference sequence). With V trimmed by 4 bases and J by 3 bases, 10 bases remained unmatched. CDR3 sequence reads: CAWNKRGRGTDTQYF. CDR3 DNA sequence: TGTGCCTGGAATAAACGGGGCAGGGGGACAGATACGCAGTATTTT. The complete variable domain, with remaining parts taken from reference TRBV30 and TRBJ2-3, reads SQTIHQWPATLVQPVGSPLSLECTVEGTSNPNLYWYRQAAGRGLQLLFYSVGIGQISSEVPQNLSASRPQDRQFILSSKKLLLSDSGFYLCAWNKRGRGTDTQYFGPGTRLTVL.

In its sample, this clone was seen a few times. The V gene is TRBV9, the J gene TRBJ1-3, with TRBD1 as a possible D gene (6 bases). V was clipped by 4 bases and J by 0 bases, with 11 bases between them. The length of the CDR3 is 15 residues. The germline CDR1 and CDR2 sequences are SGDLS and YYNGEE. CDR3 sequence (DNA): TGTGCCAGCAGCTTTGGACAGAACTCTGGAAACACCATATATTTT. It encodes CASSFGQNSGNTIYF.

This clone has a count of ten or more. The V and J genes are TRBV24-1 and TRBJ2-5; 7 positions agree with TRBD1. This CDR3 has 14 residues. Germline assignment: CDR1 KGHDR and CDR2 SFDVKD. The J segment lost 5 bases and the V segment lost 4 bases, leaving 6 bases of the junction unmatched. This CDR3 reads CATSDPGGDETQYF. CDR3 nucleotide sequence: TGTGCCACCAGTGACCCAGGGGGTGATGAGACCCAGTACTTC.

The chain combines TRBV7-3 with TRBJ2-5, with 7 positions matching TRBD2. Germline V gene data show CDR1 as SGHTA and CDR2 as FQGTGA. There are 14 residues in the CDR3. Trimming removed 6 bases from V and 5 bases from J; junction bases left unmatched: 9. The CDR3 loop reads CASSTAGGGETQYF. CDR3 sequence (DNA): TGTGCCAGCAGTACCGCCGGGGGAGGGGAGACCCAGTACTTC.

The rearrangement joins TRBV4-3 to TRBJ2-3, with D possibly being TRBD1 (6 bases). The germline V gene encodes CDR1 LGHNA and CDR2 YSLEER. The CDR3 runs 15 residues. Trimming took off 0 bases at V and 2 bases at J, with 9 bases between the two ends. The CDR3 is CASSQEGHHTDTQYF. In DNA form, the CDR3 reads TGCGCCAGCAGCCAAGAGGGACATCACACAGATACGCAGTATTTT.

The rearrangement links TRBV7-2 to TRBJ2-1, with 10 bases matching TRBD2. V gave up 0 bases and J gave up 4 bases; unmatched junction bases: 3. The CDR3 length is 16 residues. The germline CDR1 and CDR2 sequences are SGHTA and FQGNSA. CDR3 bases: TGTGCCAGCAGCTTAGCTTATAGCGGGAGGTACAATGAGCAGTTCTTC. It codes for CASSLAYSGRYNEQFF.

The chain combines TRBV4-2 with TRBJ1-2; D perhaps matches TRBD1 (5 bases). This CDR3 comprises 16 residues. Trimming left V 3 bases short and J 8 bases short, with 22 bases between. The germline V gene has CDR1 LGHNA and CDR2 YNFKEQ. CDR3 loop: CASSQDGRGSSRGYTF. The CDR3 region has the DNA TGTGCCAGCAGCCAGGATGGGCGGGGCTCAAGCCGGGGCTACACCTTC.

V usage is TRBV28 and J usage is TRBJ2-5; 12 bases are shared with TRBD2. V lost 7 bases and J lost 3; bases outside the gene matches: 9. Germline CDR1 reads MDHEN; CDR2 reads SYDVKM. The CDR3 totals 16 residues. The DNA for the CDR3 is TGTGCCAGCAACCCCCCGAGACTAGCGGGAGAAGAGACCCAGTACTTC. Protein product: CASNPPRLAGEETQYF.

The CDR3 DNA reads as TGCGCCAGCAGCTCCGGACAGGAGATCTATGGCTACACCTTC. This codes for CASSSGQEIYGYTF. The V and J genes are TRBV5-1 and TRBJ1-2; 7 bases agree with TRBD1. Per the germline V gene, CDR1 is SGHRS and CDR2 is YFSETQ. CDR3 length: 14 amino acids. With 3 bases clipped from V and 4 bases from J, the junction kept 6 bases outside the gene matches.

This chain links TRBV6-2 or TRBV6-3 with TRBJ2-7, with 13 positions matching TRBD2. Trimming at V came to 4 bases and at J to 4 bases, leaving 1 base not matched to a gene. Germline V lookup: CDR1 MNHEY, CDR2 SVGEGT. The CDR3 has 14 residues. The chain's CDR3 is CASSWTSGSYEQYF. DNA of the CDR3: TGTGCCAGCAGTTGGACTAGCGGGAGTTACGAGCAGTACTTC.

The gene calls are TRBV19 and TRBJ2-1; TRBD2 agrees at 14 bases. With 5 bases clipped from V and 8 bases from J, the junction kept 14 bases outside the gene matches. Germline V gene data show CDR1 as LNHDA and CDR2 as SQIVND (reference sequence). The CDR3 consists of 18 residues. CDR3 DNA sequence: TGTGCCAGTAGTCGTAAGCCCCTGACTAGCGGGAGGGCCGATGAGCAGTTCTTC. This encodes CASSRKPLTSGRADEQFF.

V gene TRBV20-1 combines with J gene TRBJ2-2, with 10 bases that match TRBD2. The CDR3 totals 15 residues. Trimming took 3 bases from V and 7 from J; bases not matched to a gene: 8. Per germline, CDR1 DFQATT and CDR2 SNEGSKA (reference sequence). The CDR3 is CSASSSGGFSGELFF. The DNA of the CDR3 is TGCAGTGCTAGTTCTAGCGGGGGCTTTAGCGGGGAGCTGTTTTTT.

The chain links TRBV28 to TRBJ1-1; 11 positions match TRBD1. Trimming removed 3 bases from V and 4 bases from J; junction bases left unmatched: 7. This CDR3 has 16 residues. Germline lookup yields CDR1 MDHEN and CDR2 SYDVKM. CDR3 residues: CASSFRGQGGVTEAFF. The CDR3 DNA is TGTGCCAGCAGTTTTAGGGGACAGGGGGGTGTCACTGAAGCTTTCTTT. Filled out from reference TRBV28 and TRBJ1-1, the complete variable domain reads DVKVTQSSRYLVKRTGEKVFLECVQDMDHENMFWYRQDPGLGLRLIYFSYDVKMKEKGDIPEGYSVSREKKERFSLILESASTNQTSMYLCASSFRGQGGVTEAFFGQGTRLTVV.

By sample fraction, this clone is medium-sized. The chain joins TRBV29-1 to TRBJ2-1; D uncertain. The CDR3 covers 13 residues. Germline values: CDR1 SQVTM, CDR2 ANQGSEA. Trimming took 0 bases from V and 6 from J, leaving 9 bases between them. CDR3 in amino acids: CSVEDSDINEQFF. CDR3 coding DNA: TGCAGCGTTGAAGATTCCGACATCAATGAGCAGTTCTTC.

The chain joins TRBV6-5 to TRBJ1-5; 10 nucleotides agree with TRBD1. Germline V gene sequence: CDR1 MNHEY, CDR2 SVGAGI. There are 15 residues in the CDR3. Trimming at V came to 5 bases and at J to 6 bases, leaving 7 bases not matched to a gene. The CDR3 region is CASSRDRGGGQPQHF. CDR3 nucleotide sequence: TGTGCCAGCAGTCGGGACAGGGGAGGGGGTCAGCCCCAGCATTTT.

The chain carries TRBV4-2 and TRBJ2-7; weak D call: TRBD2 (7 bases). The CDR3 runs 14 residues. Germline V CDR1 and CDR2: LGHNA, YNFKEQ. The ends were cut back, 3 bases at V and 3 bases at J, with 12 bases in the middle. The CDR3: CASSQQRGGYEQYF. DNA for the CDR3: TGTGCCAGCAGCCAGCAGAGGGGGGGCTACGAGCAGTACTTC.

CDR3 in DNA: TGTGCCAGCAGCGTACAGGTAGGGGTTATGGAGACCCAGTACTTC. Protein: CASSVQVGVMETQYF. The chain is built from TRBV9 and TRBJ2-5, with a tentative D call TRBD1 (5 bases). The CDR3 has 15 residues. Trimming removed 1 base from V and 5 bases from J, with 15 bases in between. Germline V CDR1 and CDR2: SGDLS, YYNGEE.